This entry lists 23 T cell receptor beta chains sequenced from one sample in a study of shared clonotypes between healthy human individuals. The repertoire was sequenced with immunoSEQ multiplex PCR; TCRdb's copy has only in-frame clones and lacks some. The sample records approximately 2.1 million clones, approximately 95% being singletons. The sample comprised naive CD4+ T cells from PBMCs. Indicated subset: CD45RA+ positively selected. The receptor source for this set is a man between 18 and 29 years old in good health. Some clones in this sample may be carry-over from other donors' samples.

This clone has a single count. V and J are TRBV9 and TRBJ2-3; no definite D call. The CDR3 totals 13 residues. The V gene lost 1 base and the J gene lost 6 bases, with 9 bases spanning the gap. CDR1 SGDLS and CDR2 YYNGEE come from the germline V gene. The CDR3 is CASSVLSGDTQYF. CDR3 nucleotides: TGTGCCAGCAGCGTACTTAGTGGGGATACGCAGTATTTT.

J is TRBJ2-7 and V is TRBV5-1; 11 bases map to TRBD2. Germline lookup yields CDR1 SGHRS and CDR2 YFSETQ. This CDR3 is built from 15 residues. V lost 5 bases to trimming and J lost 3 bases; unmatched junction nucleotides: 7. The CDR3 DNA reads as TGCGCCAGCAGAATTTTGACTAGCGGGGACTACGAGCAGTACTTC. Protein: CASRILTSGDYEQYF.

This clone appeared once. As DNA, the CDR3 is TGTGCCAGCAGCTTCGACAGGTGGGCACGCGAGCAGTACTTC. It specifies CASSFDRWAREQYF. The V and J genes are TRBV7-9 and TRBJ2-7; D is perhaps TRBD1 (6 bases). The CDR3 sequence is 14 residues long. V was clipped by 3 bases and J by 6 bases, with 15 bases between them. Germline V lookup: CDR1 SEHNR, CDR2 FQNEAQ (reference sequence).

The V and J genes are TRBV5-1 and TRBJ2-4; D is possibly TRBD2 (5 bases). The CDR3 consists of 12 residues. V lost 4 bases, J lost 3 bases, and 5 bases lay in between. The germline CDR1 and CDR2 sequences are SGHRS and YFSETQ. The chain's CDR3 is CASSRDKNIQYF. The DNA of the CDR3 is TGCGCCAGCAGCCGGGACAAAAACATTCAGTACTTC. The whole variable domain, filled in from reference TRBV5-1 and TRBJ2-4, reads KAGVTQTPRYLIKTRGQQVTLSCSPISGHRSVSWYQQTPGQGLQFLFEYFSETQRNKGNFPGRFSGRQFSNSRSEMNVSTLELGDSALYLCASSRDKNIQYFGAGTRLSVL.

J is TRBJ1-2 and V is TRBV6-6; no definite D call. This CDR3 spans 13 amino acids. The V gene lost 2 bases and the J gene lost 10 bases, with 14 bases spanning the gap. Germline assignment: CDR1 MNHNY and CDR2 SVGAGI (reference sequence). For the CDR3, the DNA is TGTGCCAGCAGTTACCCCGCAGGTCGGGACTACACCTTC. Protein: CASSYPAGRDYTF.

The V call is TRBV7-9, the J call TRBJ2-7; D possibly uses TRBD1 or TRBD2 (5 bases each). With 5 bases removed from V and 2 bases from J, the gap between germline ends came to 16 bases. CDR1 and CDR2 (germline): SEHNR, FQNEAQ (reference sequence). The CDR3 is 15 residues long. The CDR3 nucleotides read TGTGCCAGCAGCCCACCGGGGACCCGAGCCTACGAGCAGTACTTC. Amino acids: CASSPPGTRAYEQYF.

The genes are TRBV28 and TRBJ1-5, with 8 bases that match TRBD1. Germline CDR1 reads MDHEN; CDR2 reads SYDVKM. The junction had 6 bases not matched to a gene; V was cut back by 6 bases and J by 2 bases. The CDR3 has 15 residues. CDR3 amino acids: CASRTGGEGNQPQHF. CDR3 nucleotide sequence: TGTGCCAGCAGAACAGGGGGGGAGGGCAATCAGCCCCAGCATTTT. The entire variable domain, with the rest obtained from reference TRBV28 and TRBJ1-5, is as follows: DVKVTQSSRYLVKRTGEKVFLECVQDMDHENMFWYRQDPGLGLRLIYFSYDVKMKEKGDIPEGYSVSREKKERFSLILESASTNQTSMYLCASRTGGEGNQPQHFGDGTRLSIL.

Regarding this clone: This specimen includes other DNA sequences encoding the same CDR3. The chain is built from TRBV19 and TRBJ2-7; 8 positions agree with TRBD2. Germline V gene data show CDR1 as LNHDA and CDR2 as SQIVND (reference sequence). The CDR3 sequence is 14 residues long. J gave up 0 bases and V 5 bases, and 3 bases lay outside the gene matches. In DNA form, the CDR3 reads TGTGCCAGTAGTTTAGCGGGGAGCTCCTACGAGCAGTACTTC. Translation gives CASSLAGSSYEQYF.

The rearrangement joins TRBV28 to TRBJ2-7, with D perhaps matching TRBD1 or TRBD2 (5 bases each). Germline V gene lookup returns CDR1 MDHEN and CDR2 SYDVKM. V was clipped by 7 bases and J by 0 bases, with 16 bases between them. CDR3 length: 15 amino acids. CDR3 residues: CASIPGRLSSYEQYF. CDR3 nucleotides: TGTGCCAGCATCCCGGGACGCCTAAGCTCCTACGAGCAGTACTTC.

The chain links TRBV27 to TRBJ1-5; TRBD1 matches 9 bases. The germline gives CDR1 MNHEY, CDR2 SMNVEV (reference sequence). V shed 5 bases and J 6 bases; nucleotides not matched to a gene: 8. This CDR3 is 15 amino acids long. CDR3 sequence: CASSLGTGRGQPQHF. The CDR3 bases are TGTGCCAGCAGTCTAGGGACAGGGCGCGGTCAGCCCCAGCATTTT.

The chain employs TRBV7-9 and TRBJ2-1; D gene ambiguous. The germline gives CDR1 SEHNR, CDR2 FQNEAQ (reference sequence). The V end lost 2 bases, the J end lost 1 base, and 9 bases lay between the germline ends. The CDR3 is 15 residues long. The CDR3 spells CASSLSLVSYNEQFF. The CDR3 coding sequence is TGTGCCAGCAGCTTATCCCTAGTATCCTACAATGAGCAGTTCTTC.

This chain links TRBV10-3 with TRBJ2-7; no clear D. The CDR3 runs 15 residues. Germline CDR1 reads ENHRY; CDR2 reads SYGVKD. The V end was cut by 4 bases, the J end by 6 bases, with 19 bases between. CDR3 sequence: CAISGNLGWNSEQYF. The CDR3 nucleotides read TGTGCCATCAGTGGGAATTTGGGTTGGAACTCCGAGCAGTACTTC.

The chain employs TRBV7-2 and TRBJ1-1; D is unclear. Germline V gene data show CDR1 as SGHTA and CDR2 as FQGNSA. This CDR3 spans 16 amino acids. Trimming pared 1 base from V and 6 bases from J, leaving 18 bases between. For the CDR3, the DNA is TGTGCCAGCAGCTTAGTTTCTTGGACCTCCGGGGCTGAAGCTTTCTTT. This encodes CASSLVSWTSGAEAFF. Full variable domain (rest looked up from reference TRBV7-2 and TRBJ1-1): GAGVSQSPSNKVTEKGKDVELRCDPISGHTALYWYRQSLGQGLEFLIYFQGNSAPDKSGLPSDRFSAERTGGSVSTLTIQRTQQEDSAVYLCASSLVSWTSGAEAFFGQGTRLTVV.

The sample holds one count of this clone. Other DNA sequences of this sample code for an identical CDR3. The chain uses TRBV9 and TRBJ1-1, with no clear D. The CDR3 totals 14 residues. The germline V gene encodes CDR1 SGDLS and CDR2 YYNGEE. V was trimmed by 0 bases and J by 0 bases, leaving 6 bases between them. The CDR3 loop reads CASSVVGLNTEAFF. CDR3 sequence (DNA): TGTGCCAGCAGCGTAGTCGGGTTGAACACTGAAGCTTTCTTT.

This clone occurred once. Other nucleotide sequences from this sample produce the same CDR3. The V gene is TRBV15, the J gene TRBJ2-7; tentative D call: TRBD1 (5 bases). Per the germline V gene, CDR1 is LNHNV and CDR2 is YYDKDF (reference sequence). This CDR3 contains 14 residues. With 0 bases removed from V and 3 bases from J, the gap between germline ends came to 9 bases. The CDR3 reads CATSRDQGFYEQYF. The CDR3, as DNA: TGTGCCACCAGCAGAGATCAGGGATTCTACGAGCAGTACTTC.

In this sample, this clone turned up once. The V gene is TRBV11-2, the J gene TRBJ1-1, with 9 bases identical to TRBD1. V shed 5 bases, J shed 5 bases, and the junction held 9 bases outside the gene matches. The CDR3 loop spans 15 amino acids. Germline V gives CDR1 SGHAT, CDR2 FQNNGV. This chain's CDR3 is CASSPGTGFRTEAFF. The CDR3, as DNA: TGTGCCAGCAGCCCGGGGACAGGGTTTCGTACTGAAGCTTTCTTT.

J is TRBJ2-1 and V is TRBV5-6; 9 nucleotides agree with TRBD2. The V and J ends lost 3 bases and 5 bases, in that order; junction bases with no gene match: 9. This CDR3 is built from 16 residues. The V gene's germline CDR1 is SGHDT and CDR2 YYEEEE. This CDR3 is CASSSRTSAWNNEQFF. In nucleotides, the CDR3 is TGTGCCAGCAGCTCCCGGACTAGCGCATGGAACAATGAGCAGTTCTTC. The whole variable domain, filled in from reference TRBV5-6 and TRBJ2-1, reads DAGVTQSPTHLIKTRGQQVTLRCSPKSGHDTVSWYQQALGQGPQFIFQYYEEEERQRGNFPDRFSGHQFPNYSSELNVNALLLGDSALYLCASSSRTSAWNNEQFFGPGTRLTVL.

The chain carries TRBV2 and TRBJ2-7; tentatively, D is TRBD2 (6 bases). The CDR3 is 15 amino acids. With 2 bases removed from V and 7 bases from J, the gap between germline ends came to 18 bases. Per germline, CDR1 SNHLY and CDR2 FYNNEI. The CDR3 region is CASSETGTPPREQYF. For the CDR3, the DNA is TGTGCCAGCAGTGAAACCGGGACTCCCCCGAGGGAGCAGTACTTC.

The V call is TRBV30, the J call TRBJ2-3, with D perhaps matching TRBD2 (6 bases). CDR1 is GTSNPN, CDR2 SVGIG, per germline (reference sequence). The CDR3 covers 14 residues. V gave up 3 bases and J gave up 6 bases, with 16 bases separating them. CDR3 residues: CAWRRERSVDTQYF. CDR3 nucleotides: TGTGCCTGGAGGCGGGAACGTTCCGTGGATACGCAGTATTTT.

This chain joins TRBV7-9 and TRBJ1-1; the D is unclear. V dropped 8 bases and J dropped 3 bases, with 16 bases sitting between them. CDR1 SEHNR and CDR2 FQNEAQ come from the germline V gene (reference sequence). The CDR3 covers 14 residues. The CDR3 region has the DNA TGTGCCAGCTCAGATAGAGCGGGCGACACTGAAGCTTTCTTT. Translated, it gives CASSDRAGDTEAFF.

The rearrangement joins TRBV5-1 to TRBJ1-5; no clear D gene. Trimming took 4 bases from V and 0 from J, leaving 14 bases between them. The CDR3 spans 16 residues. Germline V lookup: CDR1 SGHRS, CDR2 YFSETQ. As DNA, the CDR3 is TGCGCCAGCAGCACCGGGGATCTTTATAGCAATCAGCCCCAGCATTTT. Translated, it gives CASSTGDLYSNQPQHF.

A word on this clone: The sample carries other DNA sequences with the same CDR3. J is TRBJ1-1 and V is TRBV28; D gene unclear. There are 11 residues in the CDR3. V lost 10 bases and J lost 0, with 6 bases in between. From germline, CDR1 is MDHEN and CDR2 SYDVKM. The CDR3 sequence is CATQLNTEAFF. Written as DNA, the CDR3 is TGTGCCACGCAGTTGAACACTGAAGCTTTCTTT.

Notes on this clone: This same CDR3 is encoded by further DNA sequences in the sample. This chain links TRBV18 with TRBJ2-7, with a possible D match to TRBD1 (5 bases). The CDR3 totals 13 residues. The germline V gene has CDR1 KGHSH and CDR2 LQKENI. V dropped 3 bases and J dropped 2 bases, with 8 bases sitting between them. The CDR3, as DNA: TGTGCCAGCTCACCTAGACAGCCCTACGAGCAGTACTTC. It encodes CASSPRQPYEQYF.